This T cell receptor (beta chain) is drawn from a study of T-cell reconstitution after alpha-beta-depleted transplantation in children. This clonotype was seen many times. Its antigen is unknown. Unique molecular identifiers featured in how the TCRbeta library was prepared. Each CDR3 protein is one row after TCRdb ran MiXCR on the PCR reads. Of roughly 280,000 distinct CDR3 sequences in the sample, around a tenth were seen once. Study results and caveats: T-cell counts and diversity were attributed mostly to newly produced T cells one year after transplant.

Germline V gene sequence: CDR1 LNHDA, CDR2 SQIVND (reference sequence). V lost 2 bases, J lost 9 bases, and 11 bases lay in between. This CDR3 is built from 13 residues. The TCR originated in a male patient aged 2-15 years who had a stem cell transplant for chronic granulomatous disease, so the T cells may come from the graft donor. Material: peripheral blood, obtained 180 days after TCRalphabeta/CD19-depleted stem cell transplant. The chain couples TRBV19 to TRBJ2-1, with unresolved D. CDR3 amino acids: CASSIREAGEQFF. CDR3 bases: TGTGCCAGTAGTATAAGAGAGGCCGGTGAGCAGTTCTTC.